The source of this TCR beta chain is a study of blood T cell repertoires in COVID-19. Clones were read by immunoSEQ multiplex PCR, and TCRdb kept only the in-frame ones, dropping some. The profile shows a few hundred thousand clones, 90% of them singletons. Source material: PBMCs or T cells enriched from blood (not recorded which). This sequence was found in a woman aged 18-29 years with acute COVID-19.

Here the CDR3 DNA reads TGTGCCACCTCGGGGAACTACGAGCAGTACTTC. The encoded protein is CATSGNYEQYF. This sequence joins TRBV28 and TRBJ2-7; possible D gene TRBD2, 5 bases. This CDR3 has 11 residues. Trimming left V 10 bases short and J 3 bases short, with 10 bases between. Germline V gene data show CDR1 as MDHEN and CDR2 as SYDVKM.